Below are 29 T cell receptor beta chains sequenced from a single sample in a study of type 1 and type 2 diabetes patients. PCR was run on genomic DNA. The TCR beta CDR3 region was amplified using 30 forward and 13 reverse primers. In TCRdb, the multiplex PCR reads were re-called with MiXCR into one record per CDR3 protein. The sample has under 300,000 distinct CDR3 sequences; approximately 50% are singletons. Sequenced input: peripheral blood mononuclear cells (PBMCs). These receptors all come from a young man with type 2 diabetes.

This clonotype showed up just a few times. This rearrangement joins TRBV29-1 to TRBJ1-2; D remains unclear. This CDR3 has 11 residues. Deletions cut 4 bases from V and 3 bases from J, with 6 bases between. The germline CDR1 and CDR2 sequences are SQVTM and ANQGSEA. The CDR3 is CSVVTDYGYTF. DNA for the CDR3: TGCAGCGTTGTGACGGACTATGGCTACACCTTC.

The chain joins TRBV20-1 to TRBJ2-7; tentatively, D is TRBD2 (5 bases). The CDR3 covers 13 residues. Trimming cost V 3 bases and J 0 bases, with 9 bases left between them. The germline CDR1 and CDR2 sequences are DFQATT and SNEGSKA (reference sequence). Here the CDR3 reads CSASGGRSYEQYF. The CDR3 region has the DNA TGCAGTGCTAGCGGCGGGCGCTCCTACGAGCAGTACTTC.

The J gene is TRBJ1-6, the V gene TRBV7-8; a weak D match, TRBD1 (6 bases). The CDR3 loop spans 15 amino acids. With 3 bases removed from V and 9 bases from J, the gap between germline ends came to 15 bases. Germline V gene data show CDR1 as SGHVS and CDR2 as FQNEAQ. The CDR3 region is CASSLIVGARSPLHF. DNA for the CDR3: TGTGCCAGCAGCTTGATCGTGGGGGCGCGTTCACCCCTCCACTTT. The full variable domain, rest sourced from reference TRBV7-8 and TRBJ1-6, is GAGVSQSPRYKVAKRGQDVALRCDPISGHVSLFWYQQALGQGPEFLTYFQNEAQLDKSGLPSDRFFAERPEGSVSTLKIQRTQQEDSAVYLCASSLIVGARSPLHFGNGTRLTVT.

The gene calls are TRBV20-1 and TRBJ2-7; tentative D call: TRBD1 (5 bases). Between the trimmed V and J ends, which lost 5 bases and 3 bases, there was a span of 17 bases. Germline V lookup: CDR1 DFQATT, CDR2 SNEGSKA (reference sequence). The CDR3 contains 14 residues. DNA of the CDR3: TGCAGTGCTTCGACAGCACGGCCCTTCTACGAGCAGTACTTC. This codes for CSASTARPFYEQYF.

The rearrangement links TRBV6-1 to TRBJ2-4; D remains ambiguous. Germline CDR1 reads MNHNS; CDR2 reads SASEGT. Trimming took 6 bases from V and 7 from J, leaving 10 bases between them. The CDR3 has 12 residues. CDR3 loop: CASSGLPNIQYF. The CDR3 DNA reads as TGTGCCAGCAGCGGTTTACCCAACATTCAGTACTTC.

Details on this clonotype: Germline and junction disagree at one end, which may indicate a read error. V gene TRBV19 combines with J gene TRBJ1-6, with D unresolved. The CDR3 has 13 amino acids. Germline V gene lookup returns CDR1 LNHDA and CDR2 SQIVND (reference sequence). CDR3 loop: CASSPLPHSPLRF. CDR3 coding DNA: TGTGCCAGTAGTCCATTACCCCATTCACCCCTCCGCTTT.

This CDR3 reads CASSGKRTQPQHF. The DNA for the CDR3 is TGCGCCAGCAGTGGTAAAAGGACTCAGCCCCAGCATTTT. The chain links TRBV10-1 to TRBJ1-5; D unresolved. Germline CDR1 WNHNN, CDR2 SYGVQD (reference sequence). The CDR3 is 13 residues long. V was shortened by 4 bases and J by 6 bases, with 10 bases between the two germline ends.

This rearrangement joins TRBV27 to TRBJ1-5, with TRBD1 as a possible D gene (5 bases). V dropped 2 bases and J dropped 7 bases, with 15 bases sitting between them. Per germline, CDR1 MNHEY and CDR2 SMNVEV (reference sequence). CDR3 length: 15 residues. The CDR3 bases are TGTGCCAGCAGTTTAACGGGTTCAGGGTCCCAGCCCCAGCATTTT. Translating it yields CASSLTGSGSQPQHF.

The V gene is TRBV29-1, the J gene TRBJ2-1, with 11 positions matching TRBD2. The J segment lost 0 bases and the V segment lost 5 bases, leaving 9 bases of the junction unmatched. Germline V CDR1 and CDR2: SQVTM, ANQGSEA. The CDR3 is 17 amino acids. CDR3: CSVWGLADRSSYNEQFF. The CDR3 nucleotides are TGCAGCGTTTGGGGACTAGCGGACCGGAGCTCCTACAATGAGCAGTTCTTC.

A word on this clonotype: A much larger clonotype is one base distant, so this may be a read error. The chain has TRBV10-3 and TRBJ2-1; D uncertain. There are 11 residues in the CDR3. V gave up 5 bases and J gave up 8 bases, with 7 bases separating them. The germline CDR1 and CDR2 sequences are ENHRY and SYGVKD. CDR3 amino acids: CAISPSHEQFF. CDR3 DNA: TGTGCCATCAGTCCTAGTCATGAGCAGTTCTTC.

This clonotype was detected ten times or more. The V call is TRBV25-1, the J call TRBJ2-3; D might be TRBD1 (7 bases). V was trimmed by 4 bases and J by 2 bases, leaving 13 bases between them. Germline CDR1 is MGHDK and CDR2 is SYGVNS. The CDR3 is 15 amino acids. CDR3: CASSGRGHYTDTQYF. In nucleotides, the CDR3 is TGTGCCAGCAGTGGGAGGGGGCACTACACAGATACGCAGTATTTT.

The chain links TRBV5-1 to TRBJ2-3; a possible D gene is TRBD1 (5 bases). The CDR3 loop spans 17 amino acids. The germline CDR1 and CDR2 sequences are SGHRS and YFSETQ. The V and J ends lost 0 bases and 2 bases respectively, with 16 bases between them. The CDR3 DNA follows: TGCGCCAGCAGCTTGGACCGACAGACCATTCACACAGATACGCAGTATTTT. Its translation is CASSLDRQTIHTDTQYF.

The V and J genes are TRBV20-1 and TRBJ1-6; 11 nucleotides match TRBD1. After removal of 2 bases from V and 9 bases from J, the junction contained 6 bases not matched to a gene. CDR3 size: 15 residues. Germline V gene lookup returns CDR1 DFQATT and CDR2 SNEGSKA (reference sequence). CDR3 in DNA: TGCAGTGCTAGACGGGGGGGACAGGGGGGTTCACCCCTCCACTTT. This sequence encodes CSARRGGQGGSPLHF.

The V call is TRBV10-2, the J call TRBJ2-7; 7 bases are shared with TRBD1. V was clipped by 4 bases and J by 2 bases; unmatched bases: 8. This CDR3 is 15 amino acids long. CDR1 and CDR2 (germline): WSHSY, SAAADI. The CDR3 coding sequence is TGCGCCAGCAGTGTTATAACAGGGGAGCCCTACGAGCAGTACTTC. Translation gives CASSVITGEPYEQYF.

This clonotype showed up just a few times. This chain connects TRBV10-3 to TRBJ2-2; 12 bases map to TRBD1. Unmatched junction bases numbered 4, after V lost 7 bases and J lost 7 bases. The CDR3 is 14 residues long. Germline CDR1 reads ENHRY; CDR2 reads SYGVKD. The CDR3 protein is CAIMGTGGVGELFF. Written as DNA, the CDR3 is TGTGCCATCATGGGGACAGGGGGCGTCGGGGAGCTGTTTTTT.

The chain recombines TRBV5-6 with TRBJ2-3; 7 bases are a match to TRBD2. V dropped 4 bases and J dropped 5; count of bases not matched to a gene: 4. The CDR3 is 13 residues long. Germline V gene sequence: CDR1 SGHDT, CDR2 YYEEEE. The CDR3, as DNA: TGTGCCAGCAGCCGACTAGCTGGAGATACGCAGTATTTT. The encoded protein is CASSRLAGDTQYF.

The CDR3 loop is CASRADRGFFETQYF. Written as DNA, the CDR3 is TGTGCCAGCAGAGCCGACAGGGGGTTTTTCGAGACCCAGTACTTC. The genes are TRBV6-6 and TRBJ2-5; 9 bases map to TRBD1. The CDR3 totals 15 residues. The germline CDR1 and CDR2 sequences are MNHNY and SVGAGI (reference sequence). V shed 6 bases and J 5 bases; nucleotides not matched to a gene: 10.

This clonotype was counted once. V gene TRBV4-1 combines with J gene TRBJ1-1; the D is unclear. Germline loops: CDR1 MGHRA, CDR2 YSYEKL. This CDR3 region has 14 residues. V lost 0 bases to trimming and J lost 4 bases, with 9 bases between them. The CDR3 sequence: CASSQDQVRTEAFF. The CDR3 nucleotides read TGCGCCAGCAGCCAAGACCAGGTTCGCACTGAAGCTTTCTTT.

The chain employs TRBV11-2 and TRBJ2-5, with D uncertain. The CDR3 sequence is 13 residues long. V lost 5 bases to trimming and J lost 1 base, with 8 bases between them. Germline V CDR1 and CDR2: SGHAT, FQNNGV. The CDR3 loop reads CASSPAAQETQYF. The CDR3 DNA follows: TGTGCCAGCAGCCCAGCCGCCCAAGAGACCCAGTACTTC.

V usage is TRBV9 and J usage is TRBJ1-1; a weak D match, TRBD1 (5 bases). V was cut by 4 bases and J by 2 bases, with 15 bases left in between. This CDR3 contains 15 residues. Germline V gene sequence: CDR1 SGDLS, CDR2 YYNGEE. The CDR3 is CASSPRQRPNTEAFF. CDR3 nucleotide sequence: TGTGCCAGCAGCCCCCGACAGCGACCTAACACTGAAGCTTTCTTT.

This clonotype was counted a few times. V usage is TRBV9 and J usage is TRBJ2-3, with TRBD2 matching over 10 bases. The CDR3 sequence is 16 residues long. V shed 2 bases and J 1 base; nucleotides not matched to a gene: 4. The germline gives CDR1 SGDLS, CDR2 YYNGEE. In nucleotides, the CDR3 is TGTGCCAGCAGCGTGTCCGGGACTAGCGGCACAGATACGCAGTATTTT. As protein: CASSVSGTSGTDTQYF.

The CDR3 here is CATSRNVGQISNQPQHF. For the CDR3, the DNA is TGTGCCACCAGCAGAAATGTTGGACAGATTAGCAATCAGCCCCAGCATTTT. V and J are TRBV15 and TRBJ1-5, with a tentative D call TRBD1 (6 bases). The V gene lost 2 bases and the J gene lost 0 bases, with 14 bases spanning the gap. Germline V lookup: CDR1 LNHNV, CDR2 YYDKDF (reference sequence). This CDR3 is built from 17 residues.

This clonotype showed up just once. The chain couples TRBV5-5 to TRBJ1-4, with 10 bases aligning to TRBD1. V shed 4 bases and J 8 bases; nucleotides not matched to a gene: 5. CDR3 size: 14 residues. Germline V CDR1 and CDR2: SGHKS, YYEKEE (reference sequence). CDR3 region: CASSRQGAEEKLFF. In DNA, the CDR3 is TGTGCCAGCAGCCGACAGGGGGCCGAGGAAAAACTGTTTTTT.

The chain joins TRBV12-3 or TRBV12-4 to TRBJ2-7, with 7 bases that match TRBD1. The CDR3 has 15 residues. With V trimmed by 5 bases and J by 4 bases, 11 bases remained unmatched. This CDR3 reads CASSPRRTGAYEQYF. The CDR3 coding sequence is TGTGCCAGCAGTCCTAGGAGGACAGGAGCTTACGAGCAGTACTTC.

The rearrangement links TRBV24-1 to TRBJ2-2, with unresolved D. V gave up 1 base and J gave up 6 bases, with 5 bases separating them. Germline V gene lookup returns CDR1 KGHDR and CDR2 SFDVKD. This CDR3 contains 13 residues. The CDR3: CATSDFNAGELFF. CDR3 DNA: TGTGCCACCAGTGATTTTAACGCCGGGGAGCTGTTTTTT.

The chain uses TRBV19 and TRBJ2-6, with D unresolved. V was cut by 5 bases and J by 4 bases, with 12 bases left in between. This CDR3 is 15 amino acids long. The germline V gene encodes CDR1 LNHDA and CDR2 SQIVND (reference sequence). CDR3 region: CASSVVSVGANVLTF. The CDR3 DNA sequence: TGTGCCAGTAGTGTTGTGAGTGTCGGGGCCAACGTCCTGACTTTC.

This chain uses TRBV6-4 with TRBJ1-1; 7 nucleotides agree with TRBD1. The J segment lost 6 bases and the V segment lost 6 bases, leaving 7 bases of the junction unmatched. This CDR3 has 13 residues. Germline CDR1 reads MRHNA; CDR2 reads SNTAGT. CDR3 sequence reads: CASSPRGQPEAFF. CDR3 nucleotides: TGTGCCAGCAGCCCCCGGGGACAGCCTGAAGCTTTCTTT.

The chain employs TRBV27 and TRBJ2-1; 12 bases are shared with TRBD2. The trim removed 5 bases at V and 6 bases at J, leaving 5 bases unmatched. The germline V gene has CDR1 MNHEY and CDR2 SMNVEV (reference sequence). This CDR3 comprises 15 residues. The CDR3 region has the DNA TGTGCCAGCAGTCTAGCGGGGGGGCGTGTCAATGAGCAGTTCTTC. Protein sequence: CASSLAGGRVNEQFF.

The rearrangement joins TRBV6-6 to TRBJ1-2; D is uncertain. Germline CDR1 and CDR2: MNHNY and SVGAGI (reference sequence). V was clipped by 5 bases and J by 3 bases, with 16 bases between them. The CDR3 totals 15 residues. The CDR3: CASSRMVGDDYGYTF. CDR3 bases: TGTGCCAGCAGTAGGATGGTGGGTGACGACTATGGCTACACCTTC.